Here is one TCR beta chain with its context. Its cognate antigen is unknown. CDR1 and CDR2 from the germline V gene are MDHEN and SYDVKM. V lost 5 bases and J lost 5; bases outside the gene matches: 8. This CDR3 is built from 14 residues. The data stem from a study of T cells in Graves' hyperthyroidism and ophthalmopathy. Notes on the study in general: Before onset, by a median of approximately 5.9 months, the model predicted ophthalmopathy.

It was uncontrolled infection, other autoimmune disease, pregnancy or lactation that excluded patients. On the basis of clinical symptoms, serum thyroxine and TRAb, thyroid ultrasound and orbital computed tomography, diagnoses were made. Fresh 10 ml peripheral blood yielded PBMCs. Regions amplified from RNA transcripts were the TCR beta CDR3 regions. HTBI primers were the set used in a first-round RT-PCR of the TCR CDR3. TCRdb itself ran the multiplex PCR reads through MiXCR, one entry per CDR3 protein. Of about 840,000 distinct CDR3 sequences detected, around 39% appear once; the ten largest clones hold about 9%.

J is TRBJ2-5 and V is TRBV28; 7 nucleotides match TRBD2. The TCR sequence derives from a man aged 18 to 29 with Graves' hyperthyroidism. Sequencing was carried out using blood. The CDR3 reads CASSITTSTETQYF. CDR3 sequence (DNA): TGTGCCAGCAGTATTACGACTAGCACCGAGACCCAGTACTTC.